The sequence of this T cell receptor beta chain was determined in a study of T-cell memory formation after mild COVID-19. Study-wide background: Clusters were largely donor specific.

This clonotype was seen only a few times. Antigen unknown. The CDR3 is made up of 16 amino acids. V gave up 3 bases and J gave up 6 bases, with 15 bases separating them. CDR1 and CDR2 (germline): MGHRA, YSYEKL. MiXCR, run by TCRdb on the 5' RACE reads, gives a single entry per CDR3 protein. The sample consists of roughly 200,000 distinct CDR3 sequences, 20% to 25% of them appearing once. Study-wide results and limits: Clones contracting day 15 to 85 were balanced CD4/CD8; later expanders leaned CD4+.

The sequence was collected from an adult woman who had mild COVID-19 (a few samples of this study predate the infection). Cell type and time point are not known. Sequencing was done on a sample of PBMCs or a T cell subset sorted from them (not recorded which). The rearrangement uses TRBV4-1 and TRBJ1-6; D remains unclear. CDR3 residues: CASSQEQGNSNSPLHF. DNA for the CDR3: TGCGCCAGCAGCCAGGAACAAGGGAACTCTAATTCACCCCTCCACTTT.